The sequence of this T cell receptor (beta chain) was determined in a study of blood T cell repertoires in COVID-19. Using immunoSEQ multiplex PCR, the repertoire was profiled, and TCRdb retains in-frame clones only, with some absent. The table lists a few hundred thousand clones, approximately 89% of them singletons. The CDR3 has 14 amino acids. Germline-derived CDR1 and CDR2 are MNHEY and SVGAGI. The V gene end was trimmed by 4 bases and the J gene end by 6 bases; junction bases not matched to a gene: 6. Input material: peripheral blood. This clonotype was obtained from a woman between 50 and 59 years old with acute or convalescent COVID-19. The chain has TRBV6-5 and TRBJ1-5; 7 positions match TRBD1. The CDR3 sequence is CASSSYRGSQPQHF. The CDR3 nucleotides are TGTGCCAGCAGTTCGTACAGGGGAAGTCAGCCCCAGCATTTT.